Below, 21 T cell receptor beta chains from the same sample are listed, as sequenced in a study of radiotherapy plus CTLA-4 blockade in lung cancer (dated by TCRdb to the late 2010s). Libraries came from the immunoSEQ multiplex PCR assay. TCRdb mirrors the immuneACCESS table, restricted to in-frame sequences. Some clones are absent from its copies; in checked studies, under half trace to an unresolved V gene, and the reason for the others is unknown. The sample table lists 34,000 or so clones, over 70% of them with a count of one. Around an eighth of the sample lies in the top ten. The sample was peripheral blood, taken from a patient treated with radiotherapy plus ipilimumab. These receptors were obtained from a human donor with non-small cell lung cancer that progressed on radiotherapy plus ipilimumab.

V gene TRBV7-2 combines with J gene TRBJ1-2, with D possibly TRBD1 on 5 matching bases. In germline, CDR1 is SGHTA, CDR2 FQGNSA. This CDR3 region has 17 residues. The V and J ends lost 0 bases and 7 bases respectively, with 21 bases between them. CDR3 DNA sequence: TGTGCCAGCAGCTTAGCGGGTCTTGGAAGGGGCGAAACTGGCTACACCTTC. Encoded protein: CASSLAGLGRGETGYTF.

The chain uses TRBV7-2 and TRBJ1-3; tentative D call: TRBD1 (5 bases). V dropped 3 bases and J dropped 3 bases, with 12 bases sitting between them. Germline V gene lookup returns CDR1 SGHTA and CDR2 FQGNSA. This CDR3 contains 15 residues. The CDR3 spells CASSFRDGIGNTIYF. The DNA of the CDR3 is TGTGCCAGCAGCTTCAGGGACGGAATTGGAAACACCATATATTTT.

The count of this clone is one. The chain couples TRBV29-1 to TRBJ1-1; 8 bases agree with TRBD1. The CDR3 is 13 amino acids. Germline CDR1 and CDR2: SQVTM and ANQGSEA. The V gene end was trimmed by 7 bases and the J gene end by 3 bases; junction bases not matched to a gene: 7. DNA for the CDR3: TGCAGCGGGACAGGGCTTAGCGACACTGAAGCTTTCTTT. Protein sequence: CSGTGLSDTEAFF.

CDR3 in DNA: TGTGCCAGCAGTTTTAATAACGGGGAGCTGTTTTTT. Translating it yields CASSFNNGELFF. The chain recombines TRBV27 with TRBJ2-2; D gene unclear. With 3 bases removed from V and 7 bases from J, the gap between germline ends came to 6 bases. CDR1 and CDR2 (germline): MNHEY, SMNVEV (reference sequence). The CDR3 runs to 12 residues.

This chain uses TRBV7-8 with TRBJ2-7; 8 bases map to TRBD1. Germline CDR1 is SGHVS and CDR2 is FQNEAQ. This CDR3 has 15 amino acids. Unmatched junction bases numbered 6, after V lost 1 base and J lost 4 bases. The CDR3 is CASSLEQGAIYEQYF. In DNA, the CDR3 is TGTGCCAGCAGCTTAGAGCAGGGGGCCATTTACGAGCAGTACTTC. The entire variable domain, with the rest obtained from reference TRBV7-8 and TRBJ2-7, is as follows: GAGVSQSPRYKVAKRGQDVALRCDPISGHVSLFWYQQALGQGPEFLTYFQNEAQLDKSGLPSDRFFAERPEGSVSTLKIQRTQQEDSAVYLCASSLEQGAIYEQYFGPGTRLTVT.

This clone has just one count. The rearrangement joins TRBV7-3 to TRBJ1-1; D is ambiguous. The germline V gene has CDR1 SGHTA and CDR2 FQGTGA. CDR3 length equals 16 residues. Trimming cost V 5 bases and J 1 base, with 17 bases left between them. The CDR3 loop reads CASSLGPWQANTEAFF. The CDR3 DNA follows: TGTGCCAGCAGCCTAGGCCCTTGGCAGGCGAACACTGAAGCTTTCTTT.

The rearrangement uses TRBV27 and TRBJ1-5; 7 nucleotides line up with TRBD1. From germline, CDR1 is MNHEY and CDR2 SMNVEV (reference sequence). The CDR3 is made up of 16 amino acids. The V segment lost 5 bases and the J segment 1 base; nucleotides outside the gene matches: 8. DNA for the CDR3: TGTGCCAGCAGTGCTTCCCAGGGGGAGAGCAATCAGCCCCAGCATTTT. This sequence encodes CASSASQGESNQPQHF.

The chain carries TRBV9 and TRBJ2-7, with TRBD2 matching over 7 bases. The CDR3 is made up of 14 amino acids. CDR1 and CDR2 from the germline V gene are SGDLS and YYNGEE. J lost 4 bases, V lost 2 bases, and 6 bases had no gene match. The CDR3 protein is CASSVGGNSYEQYF. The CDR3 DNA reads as TGTGCCAGCAGCGTGGGAGGGAACTCATACGAGCAGTACTTC.

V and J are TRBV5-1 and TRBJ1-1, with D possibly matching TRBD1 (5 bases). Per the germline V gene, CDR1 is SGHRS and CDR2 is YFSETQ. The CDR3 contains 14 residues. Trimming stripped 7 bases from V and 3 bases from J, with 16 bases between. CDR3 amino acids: CASGLGVRDTEAFF. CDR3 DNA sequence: TGCGCCAGCGGTCTAGGGGTCCGGGACACTGAAGCTTTCTTT.

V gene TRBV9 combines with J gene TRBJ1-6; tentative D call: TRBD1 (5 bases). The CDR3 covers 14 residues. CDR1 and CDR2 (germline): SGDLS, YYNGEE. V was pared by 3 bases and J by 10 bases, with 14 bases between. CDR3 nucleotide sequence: TGTGCCAGCAGCGAGGCTGGGGGATACTCACCCCTCCACTTT. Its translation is CASSEAGGYSPLHF.

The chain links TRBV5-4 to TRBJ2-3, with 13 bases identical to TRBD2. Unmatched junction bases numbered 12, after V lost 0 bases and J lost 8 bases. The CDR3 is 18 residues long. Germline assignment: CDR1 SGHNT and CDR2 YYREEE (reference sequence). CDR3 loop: CASSLGLAGGRGTSTQYF. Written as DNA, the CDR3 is TGTGCCAGCAGCTTGGGACTAGCGGGGGGCCGGGGGACTAGTACGCAGTATTTT. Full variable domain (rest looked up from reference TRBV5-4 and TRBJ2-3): ETGVTQSPTHLIKTRGQQVTLRCSSQSGHNTVSWYQQALGQGPQFIFQYYREEENGRGNFPPRFSGLQFPNYSSELNVNALELDDSALYLCASSLGLAGGRGTSTQYFGPGTRLTVL.

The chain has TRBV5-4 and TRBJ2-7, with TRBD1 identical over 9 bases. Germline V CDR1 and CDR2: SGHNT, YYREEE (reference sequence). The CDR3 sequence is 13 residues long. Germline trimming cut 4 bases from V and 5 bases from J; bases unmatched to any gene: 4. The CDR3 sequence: CASSRTGDHEQYF. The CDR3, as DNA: TGTGCCAGCAGCCGGACAGGGGACCACGAGCAGTACTTC.

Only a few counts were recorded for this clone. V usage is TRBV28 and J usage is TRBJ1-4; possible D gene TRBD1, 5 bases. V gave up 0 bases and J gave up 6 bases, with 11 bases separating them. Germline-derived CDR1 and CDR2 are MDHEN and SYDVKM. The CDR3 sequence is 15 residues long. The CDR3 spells CASSLWRGEDEKLFF. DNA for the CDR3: TGTGCCAGCAGTTTATGGAGGGGCGAGGATGAAAAACTGTTTTTT.

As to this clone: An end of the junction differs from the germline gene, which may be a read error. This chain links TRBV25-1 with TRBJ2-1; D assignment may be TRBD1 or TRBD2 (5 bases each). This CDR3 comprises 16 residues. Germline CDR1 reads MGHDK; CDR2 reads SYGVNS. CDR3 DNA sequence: TGTGCCAACAGTGATCTGGCAGGGAGCTCCTACAATGAGCAGTTCTTC. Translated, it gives CANSDLAGSSYNEQFF.

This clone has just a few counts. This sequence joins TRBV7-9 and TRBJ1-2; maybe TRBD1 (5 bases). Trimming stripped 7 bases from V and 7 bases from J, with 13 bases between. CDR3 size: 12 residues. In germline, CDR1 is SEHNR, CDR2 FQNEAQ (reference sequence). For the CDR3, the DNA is TGTGCCAGCACCCAAATAAGGGGTGGCTACACCTTC. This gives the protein CASTQIRGGYTF.

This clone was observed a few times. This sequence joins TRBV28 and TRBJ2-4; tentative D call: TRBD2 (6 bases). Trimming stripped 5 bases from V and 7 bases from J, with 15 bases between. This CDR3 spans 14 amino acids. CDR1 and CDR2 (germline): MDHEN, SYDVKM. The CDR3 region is CASSLWRDSNIQYF. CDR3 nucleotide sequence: TGTGCCAGCAGTCTTTGGCGGGATAGCAACATTCAGTACTTC. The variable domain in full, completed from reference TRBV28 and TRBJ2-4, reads DVKVTQSSRYLVKRTGEKVFLECVQDMDHENMFWYRQDPGLGLRLIYFSYDVKMKEKGDIPEGYSVSREKKERFSLILESASTNQTSMYLCASSLWRDSNIQYFGAGTRLSVL.

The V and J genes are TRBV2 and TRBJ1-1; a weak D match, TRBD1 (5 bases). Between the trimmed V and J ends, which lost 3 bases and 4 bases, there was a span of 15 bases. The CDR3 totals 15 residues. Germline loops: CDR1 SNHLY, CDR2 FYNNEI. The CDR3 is CASSEERGRGTEAFF. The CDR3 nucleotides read TGTGCCAGCAGTGAGGAACGGGGCCGGGGCACTGAAGCTTTCTTT.

CDR3 loop: CASSWGGGSTGELFF. For the CDR3, the DNA is TGTGCCAGCAGCTGGGGGGGCGGATCGACCGGGGAGCTGTTTTTT. The chain carries TRBV5-4 and TRBJ2-2; possible D gene TRBD2, 7 bases. V was pared by 3 bases and J by 5 bases, with 14 bases between. The CDR3 is 15 residues long. CDR1 is SGHNT and CDR2 is YYREEE in the germline V gene (reference sequence).

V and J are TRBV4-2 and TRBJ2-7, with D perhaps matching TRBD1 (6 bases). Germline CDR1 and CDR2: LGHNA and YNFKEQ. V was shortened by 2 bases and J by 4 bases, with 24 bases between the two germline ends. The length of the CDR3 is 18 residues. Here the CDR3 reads CASSQHPSGRTALYEQYF. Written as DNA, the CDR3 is TGTGCCAGCAGCCAACATCCTTCGGGCCGGACAGCTTTGTACGAGCAGTACTTC.

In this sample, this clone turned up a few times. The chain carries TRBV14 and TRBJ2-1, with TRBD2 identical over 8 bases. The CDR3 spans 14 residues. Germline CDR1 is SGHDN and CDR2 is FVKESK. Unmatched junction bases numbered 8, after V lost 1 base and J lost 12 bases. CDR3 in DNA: TGTGCCAGCAGCCAAGTGGCAGCGGGAGTGGTGCAGTTCTTC. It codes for CASSQVAAGVVQFF.

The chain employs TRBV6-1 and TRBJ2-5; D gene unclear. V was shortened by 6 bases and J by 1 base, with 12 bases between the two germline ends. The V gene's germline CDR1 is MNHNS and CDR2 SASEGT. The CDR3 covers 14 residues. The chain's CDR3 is CASSLRHLQETQYF. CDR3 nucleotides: TGTGCCAGCAGCCTCAGACATCTCCAAGAGACCCAGTACTTC.